This T cell receptor beta chain was observed in a study of Tregs in tolerant kidney transplant recipients. Mixed chimerism was transient after nonmyeloablative marrow transplants from related graft donors. Here immunoSEQ multiplex PCR was the method, and the copy in TCRdb shows in-frame clones only, minus some. In total, the table holds 12,000 to 15,000 clones. The TCR originated in a human patient who received a combined kidney and bone marrow transplant. A subset of T cells may come from the graft donor. This sample comprised CD4+ T cells from blood (PBMCs), obtained 12 months after the transplant.

CDR3 loop: CASTQGANNEQFF. The sequenced part of the CDR3 DNA is TGCGCCAGCACCCAGGGAGCGAACAATGAG. This chain links TRBV5-1 with TRBJ2-1; D tentatively reads TRBD1 or TRBD2 (5 bases each). The sequence runs out 3 residues before the end of the CDR3; the remainder is reconstructed from the germline J gene. V was pared by 6 bases and J by 5 bases, with 12 bases between. The CDR3 has 13 amino acids. Germline loops: CDR1 SGHRS, CDR2 YFSETQ.